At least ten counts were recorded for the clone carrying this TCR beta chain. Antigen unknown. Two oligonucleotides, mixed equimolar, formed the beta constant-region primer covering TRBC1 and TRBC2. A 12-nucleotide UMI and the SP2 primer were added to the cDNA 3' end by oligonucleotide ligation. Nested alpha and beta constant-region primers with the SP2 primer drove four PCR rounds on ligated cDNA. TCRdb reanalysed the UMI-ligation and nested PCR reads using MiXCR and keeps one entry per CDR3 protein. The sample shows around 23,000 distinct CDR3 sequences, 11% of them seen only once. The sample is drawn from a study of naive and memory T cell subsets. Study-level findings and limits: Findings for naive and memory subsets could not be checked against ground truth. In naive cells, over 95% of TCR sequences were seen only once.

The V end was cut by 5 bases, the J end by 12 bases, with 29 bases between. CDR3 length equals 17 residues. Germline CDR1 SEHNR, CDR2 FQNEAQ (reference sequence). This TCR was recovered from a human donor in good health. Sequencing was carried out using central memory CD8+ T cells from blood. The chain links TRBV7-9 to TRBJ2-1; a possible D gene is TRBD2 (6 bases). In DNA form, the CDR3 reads TGTGCCAGCAGCGCCCGGCCGATCGGGAGCCCCGTTCCGTTGCAGTTCTTC. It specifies CASSARPIGSPVPLQFF.